The 23 T cell receptor beta chains listed next were all sequenced from one sample in a study of blood T cell repertoires in COVID-19. Only in-frame clones appear in the TCRdb table, and some are missing; sequencing was by immunoSEQ multiplex PCR. Of 30,000 to 40,000 clones in the sample, approximately 90% were seen once. The material sequenced was peripheral blood. The receptors derive from a man aged 50-59 years with active COVID-19.

This chain links TRBV7-2 with TRBJ1-5; no definite D call. The CDR3 has 16 amino acids. Germline assignment: CDR1 SGHTA and CDR2 FQGNSA. Trimming shortened V by 1 base and J by 3 bases, and 13 bases separated the two germline ends. The CDR3 nucleotides are TGTGCCAGCAGCTTAGAGCCGGGAAAGAACAATCAGCCCCAGCATTTT. Translated, it gives CASSLEPGKNNQPQHF.

This chain uses TRBV7-9 with TRBJ2-3, with 7 bases fitting TRBD2. CDR1 and CDR2 (germline): SEHNR, FQNEAQ (reference sequence). Losses at the gene ends were 4 bases for V and 6 bases for J; bases not matched to a gene: 7. The CDR3 length is 14 residues. CDR3 residues: CASSSPGGPDTQYF. Here the CDR3 DNA reads TGTGCCAGCAGCTCCCCGGGGGGACCCGATACGCAGTATTTT.

The genes are TRBV15 and TRBJ1-5; D is unclear. Per germline, CDR1 LNHNV and CDR2 YYDKDF (reference sequence). The germline V and J ends were trimmed by 2 bases and 3 bases, with 8 bases remaining between them. The CDR3 has 14 amino acids. This CDR3 reads CATSRTDHNQPQHF. As DNA, the CDR3 is TGTGCCACCAGCAGAACAGATCACAATCAGCCCCAGCATTTT.

This chain joins TRBV7-8 and TRBJ2-7; D gene unclear. With 3 bases removed from V and 4 bases from J, the gap between germline ends came to 19 bases. Per the germline V gene, CDR1 is SGHVS and CDR2 is FQNEAQ. The CDR3 consists of 16 residues. The CDR3 sequence is CASSFRPPGLQYEQYF. CDR3 nucleotide sequence: TGTGCCAGCAGCTTTCGTCCTCCGGGTCTACAATACGAGCAGTACTTC.

The chain recombines TRBV2 with TRBJ2-1; 7 bases align to TRBD2. Germline values: CDR1 SNHLY, CDR2 FYNNEI. The V gene end was trimmed by 7 bases and the J gene end by 10 bases; junction bases not matched to a gene: 10. This CDR3 has 13 amino acids. CDR3 protein: CASTLGGGFEQFF. The CDR3 nucleotides are TGTGCCAGCACCCTTGGGGGGGGTTTCGAGCAGTTCTTC. The complete variable domain, with remaining parts taken from reference TRBV2 and TRBJ2-1, reads EPEVTQTPSHQVTQMGQEVILRCVPISNHLYFYWYRQILGQKVEFLVSFYNNEISEKSEIFDDQFSVERPDGSNFTLKIRSTKLEDSAMYFCASTLGGGFEQFFGPGTRLTVL.

The CDR3 loop is CASSEGAGGFYEQYF. The CDR3 DNA reads TGTGCCAGCAGTGAGGGAGCGGGAGGCTTCTACGAGCAGTACTTC. This chain links TRBV2 with TRBJ2-7; TRBD2 agrees at 9 bases. This CDR3 comprises 15 residues. CDR1 and CDR2 (germline): SNHLY, FYNNEI. V lost 3 bases, J lost 3 bases, and 6 bases stayed unmatched.

V is TRBV6-4 and J is TRBJ2-1, with 13 bases matching TRBD2. The V gene's germline CDR1 is MRHNA and CDR2 SNTAGT. V was pared by 6 bases and J by 8 bases, with 7 bases of the junction left unmatched. The CDR3 spans 15 residues. The CDR3 coding sequence is TGTGCCAGCAGCGCCGGGACTAGCGGGGTCGATGAGCAGTTCTTC. This gives the protein CASSAGTSGVDEQFF.

J is TRBJ2-3 and V is TRBV3-1 (or the pseudogene TRBV3-2); 11 bases align to TRBD1. V gave up 1 base and J gave up 7 bases; unmatched junction bases: 4. This CDR3 is built from 15 residues. The V gene's germline CDR1 is LGHDT and CDR2 YNNKEL (reference sequence). CDR3 coding DNA: TGTGCCAGCAGCCAAGCCGGGACAGGGGGACATACGCAGTATTTT. Translating gives CASSQAGTGGHTQYF.

The rearrangement links TRBV10-3 to TRBJ2-3, with D possibly TRBD1 on 6 matching bases. In germline, CDR1 is ENHRY, CDR2 SYGVKD. CDR3 length equals 17 residues. Between the trimmed V and J ends, which lost 3 bases and 1 base, there was a span of 17 bases. The CDR3 DNA follows: TGTGCCATCAGTGAATTTTCAAGGACAGCCCGCACAGATACGCAGTATTTT. Its protein product is CAISEFSRTARTDTQYF.

V usage is TRBV3-1 (or the pseudogene TRBV3-2) and J usage is TRBJ2-7, with 8 bases matching TRBD1. The CDR3 has 14 amino acids. The germline V gene encodes CDR1 LGHDT and CDR2 YNNKEL (reference sequence). The V segment lost 4 bases and the J segment 7 bases; nucleotides outside the gene matches: 9. Here the CDR3 reads CASSRGQGLWEQYF. The CDR3 nucleotides are TGTGCCAGCAGCCGTGGACAGGGACTTTGGGAGCAGTACTTC.

The chain is built from TRBV30 and TRBJ1-1; TRBD1 might be the D (6 bases). In germline, CDR1 is GTSNPN, CDR2 SVGIG (reference sequence). This CDR3 comprises 15 residues. V was pared by 0 bases and J by 5 bases, with 16 bases between. In nucleotides, the CDR3 is TGTGCCTGGAGTGTTCTCCAGGGGACCCGGACTGAAGCTTTCTTT. As protein: CAWSVLQGTRTEAFF.

The genes are TRBV5-6 and TRBJ2-1; TRBD2 agrees at 10 bases. Germline-derived CDR1 and CDR2 are SGHDT and YYEEEE. The CDR3 runs to 14 residues. Unmatched junction bases numbered 0, after V lost 0 bases and J lost 6 bases. The CDR3 DNA reads TGTGCCAGCAGCTTGGGACTAGCGGGCAATGAGCAGTTCTTC. Its translation: CASSLGLAGNEQFF.

The chain combines TRBV10-3 with TRBJ2-1; 14 nucleotides align to TRBD2. This CDR3 has 15 residues. Germline-derived CDR1 and CDR2 are ENHRY and SYGVKD. V was clipped by 0 bases and J by 8 bases; unmatched bases: 0. The CDR3, as DNA: TGTGCCATCAGTGAGTCGACTAGCGGGGGGGATGAGCAGTTCTTC. This encodes CAISESTSGGDEQFF.

J is TRBJ1-6 and V is TRBV30; D gene uncertain. The CDR3 is made up of 15 amino acids. CDR1 is GTSNPN and CDR2 is SVGIG in the germline V gene (reference sequence). Trimming left V 1 base short and J 7 bases short, with 14 bases between. The CDR3 nucleotides are TGTGCCTGGAGTGCTGCTTCGGGTGGGAATTCACCCCTCCACTTT. This encodes CAWSAASGGNSPLHF.

The rearrangement links TRBV19 to TRBJ1-2; perhaps TRBD1 as D (5 bases). There are 14 residues in the CDR3. CDR1 is LNHDA and CDR2 is SQIVND in the germline V gene (reference sequence). The germline V and J ends were trimmed by 0 bases and 2 bases, with 7 bases remaining between them. Here the CDR3 DNA reads TGTGCCAGTAGTATAGATAACAGGAACTATGGCTACACCTTC. Residues: CASSIDNRNYGYTF.

The chain couples TRBV10-3 to TRBJ2-7; no definite D call. Looked up from germline, CDR1 is ENHRY and CDR2 is SYGVKD. This CDR3 is built from 16 residues. The germline V and J ends were trimmed by 2 bases and 2 bases, with 16 bases remaining between them. DNA for the CDR3: TGTGCCATCAGTGAGGGTACAGTTACCGGAACCTACGAGCAGTACTTC. Encoded protein: CAISEGTVTGTYEQYF.

The genes are TRBV12-5 and TRBJ2-5, with D possibly being TRBD2 (7 bases). This CDR3 region has 14 residues. The germline V gene has CDR1 LGHNT and CDR2 FRNRAP. The germline V and J ends were trimmed by 8 bases and 4 bases, with 17 bases remaining between them. The DNA for the CDR3 is TGTGCTAGTAGGGGGGGGCCGGTCGGAGAGACCCAGTACTTC. This sequence encodes CASRGGPVGETQYF. Drawing the rest from reference TRBV12-5 and TRBJ2-5, the complete variable domain is DARVTQTPRHKVTEMGQEVTMRCQPILGHNTVFWYRQTMMQGLELLAYFRNRAPLDDSGMPKDRFSAEMPDATLATLKIQPSEPRDSAVYFCASRGGPVGETQYFGPGTRLLVL.

V gene TRBV7-8 combines with J gene TRBJ1-5; tentative D call: TRBD1 (5 bases). This CDR3 contains 16 residues. Germline lookup yields CDR1 SGHVS and CDR2 FQNEAQ. The V end was cut by 5 bases, the J end by 1 base, with 15 bases between. The CDR3 DNA is TGTGCCAGCAGCGTTAGCGGGGGAGCGAGCAATCAGCCCCAGCATTTT. This gives the protein CASSVSGGASNQPQHF.

The J gene is TRBJ2-1, the V gene TRBV7-3, with D possibly being TRBD1 (6 bases). The CDR3 consists of 15 residues. Germline values: CDR1 SGHTA, CDR2 FQGTGA. The germline V and J ends were trimmed by 1 base and 2 bases, with 9 bases remaining between them. The CDR3 DNA sequence: TGTGCCAGCAGCTTAAGGTCAGGGGCCTACAATGAGCAGTTCTTC. Its translation is CASSLRSGAYNEQFF. The whole variable domain, filled in from reference TRBV7-3 and TRBJ2-1, reads GAGVSQTPSNKVTEKGKYVELRCDPISGHTALYWYRQSLGQGPEFLIYFQGTGAADDSGLPNDRFFAVRPEGSVSTLKIQRTERGDSAVYLCASSLRSGAYNEQFFGPGTRLTVL.

V is TRBV9 and J is TRBJ2-1, with 8 bases matching TRBD1. J gave up 5 bases and V 4 bases, and 11 bases lay outside the gene matches. The CDR3 has 16 amino acids. CDR1 is SGDLS and CDR2 is YYNGEE in the germline V gene. Written as DNA, the CDR3 is TGTGCCAGCAGCCTCAAGGGACAGGCCTATAACAATGAGCAGTTCTTC. It encodes CASSLKGQAYNNEQFF.

This clone is a singleton in its sample. The chain uses TRBV21-1 and TRBJ2-7; the table gives TRBD2 as D, unverified against the DNA. TRBV21-1 is assigned pseudogene status. The length of the CDR3 is 16 residues. CDR3: CASSKTSGRPIYEQYF. The CDR3 DNA follows: TGTGCCAGCAGCAAAACTAGCGGGAGGCCCATCTACGAGCAGTACTTC.

The rearrangement links TRBV7-3 to TRBJ1-1, with TRBD1 as a possible D gene (5 bases). This CDR3 spans 14 amino acids. The V end was cut by 2 bases, the J end by 4 bases, with 11 bases between. Germline V lookup: CDR1 SGHTA, CDR2 FQGTGA. CDR3 nucleotide sequence: TGTGCCAGCAGCTTAGCAGGGTCGGGCACTGAAGCTTTCTTT. It is translated as CASSLAGSGTEAFF.

This sequence joins TRBV10-1 and TRBJ2-5; TRBD1 matches at 10 bases. Trimming removed 3 bases from V and 5 bases from J; junction bases left unmatched: 6. Germline V gene data show CDR1 as WNHNN and CDR2 as SYGVQD (reference sequence). This CDR3 region has 15 residues. The CDR3 nucleotides are TGCGCCAGCAGTGACCTGGGACAGGGGATGGAGACCCAGTACTTC. This encodes CASSDLGQGMETQYF.